This TCR beta chain comes out of a study of T cell changes during pregnancy in multiple sclerosis. Only in-frame clones appear in the TCRdb table, and some are missing; sequencing was by immunoSEQ multiplex PCR. The data hold approximately 110,000 clones, with 80% to 95% observed a single time. This clone turned up a few times. The TCR sequence derives from a female donor with multiple sclerosis, enrolled in a pregnancy study. The sequences come from peripheral blood, collected after pregnancy.

The CDR3, as DNA: TGTGCCGGTGGAAGGACTACGGGTTCACCCCTCCACTTT. It is translated as CAGGRTTGSPLHF. This chain connects TRBV30 to TRBJ1-6; D gene uncertain. V lost 8 bases and J 9 bases, leaving 17 bases between the germline ends. The length of the CDR3 is 13 residues. The germline V gene has CDR1 GTSNPN and CDR2 SVGIG (reference sequence).